Here is one T cell receptor (beta chain) with its context. Profiling relied on immunoSEQ multiplex PCR, and the TCRdb table lists in-frame clones only, not all of them. The sample yields 720,000 or so clones, over 75% seen once. V dropped 2 bases and J dropped 0 bases, with 5 bases sitting between them. Germline V gives CDR1 MNHNY, CDR2 SVGAGI (reference sequence). There are 14 residues in the CDR3. The data originate from a study of shared T cell receptors in the human thymus. These data also featured in a second study, about human thymus T cells. Per that study: All donors were healthy Finnish infants who were undergoing corrective surgery to treat congenital heart defects. Corrective cardiac operations yielded the resected thymus tissue. V and J gene usage appeared biased in thymic and blood repertoires.

The rearrangement uses TRBV6-6 and TRBJ1-5; D is uncertain. Sequencing was carried out using thymocytes. The receptor was derived from a girl under three years old with a congenital heart defect. The CDR3 nucleotides read TGTGCCAGCAGTTACAAGCGTAGCAATCAGCCCCAGCATTTT. Encoded protein: CASSYKRSNQPQHF.